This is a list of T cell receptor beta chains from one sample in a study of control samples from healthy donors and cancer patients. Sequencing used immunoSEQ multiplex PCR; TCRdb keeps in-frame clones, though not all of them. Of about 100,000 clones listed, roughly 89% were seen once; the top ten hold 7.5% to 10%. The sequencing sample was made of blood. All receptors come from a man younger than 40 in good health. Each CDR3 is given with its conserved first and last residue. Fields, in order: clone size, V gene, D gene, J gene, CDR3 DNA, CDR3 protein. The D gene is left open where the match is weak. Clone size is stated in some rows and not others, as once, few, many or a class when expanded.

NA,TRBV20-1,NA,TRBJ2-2,TGCAGTGCCTGGGCGGCCGGGGAGCTGTTTTTT,CSAWAAGELFF
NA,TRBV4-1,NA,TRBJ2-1,TGCGCCAGCAGCCAGGACGGGTTGGGGAATGAGCAGTTCTTC,CASSQDGLGNEQFF
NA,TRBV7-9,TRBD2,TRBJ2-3,TGTGCCAGCAGATCCAGCGGGGGACGAGATACGCAGTATTTT,CASRSSGGRDTQYF
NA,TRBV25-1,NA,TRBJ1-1,TGTGCCAGCAGTCCTGCGGGGCGTTATGGCGCTGAAGCTTTCTTT,CASSPAGRYGAEAFF
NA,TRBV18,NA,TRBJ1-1,TGTGCCAGCTCACCGATGGCAGGGGCCTCAGGCACTGAAGCTTTCTTT,CASSPMAGASGTEAFF
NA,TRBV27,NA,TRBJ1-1,TGTGCCAGCAGTTCGTGGGGGCGAAACACTGAAGCTTTCTTT,CASSSWGRNTEAFF
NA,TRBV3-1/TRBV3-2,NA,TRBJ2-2,TGTGCCAGCTCGCAGGGGCTAGCCGGACCCACCGGGGAGCTGTTTTTT,CASSQGLAGPTGELFF
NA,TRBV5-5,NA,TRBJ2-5,TGTGCCAGCACCCTTGGGCGACATACGTACCAAGAGACCCAGTACTTC,CASTLGRHTYQETQYF
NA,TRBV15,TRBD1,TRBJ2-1,TGTGCCACCAGCAGAGGTCGGGACAGCTACAATGAGCAGTTCTTC,CATSRGRDSYNEQFF
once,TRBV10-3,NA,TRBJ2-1,TGTGCCATCAGTGGTCTCTTCTGGGGTAAGGGGGACAATGAGCAGTTCTTC,CAISGLFWGKGDNEQFF
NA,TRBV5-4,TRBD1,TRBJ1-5,TGTGCCAGCAGCCGGACAGGAGAGAATCAGCCCCAGCATTTT,CASSRTGENQPQHF
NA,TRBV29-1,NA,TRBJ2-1,TGCAGCTTAGACCGAGTAAATGAGCAGTTCTTC,CSLDRVNEQFF
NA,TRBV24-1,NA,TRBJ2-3,TGTGCCACCAGTGAGGACCGGGGCACGCAGTATTTT,CATSEDRGTQYF